This is a list of T cell receptor beta chains from one sample in a study of control samples from healthy donors and cancer patients. The assay was immunoSEQ multiplex PCR, and TCRdb's table has in-frame clones only and misses some. The table has fewer than 30,000 clones, approximately 87% seen once; the top ten hold about 1.6%. Sequenced material: PBMCs. The receptor set was obtained from a middle-aged woman with lung cancer. CDR3s leave out the opening cysteine and the closing phenylalanine or tryptophan.

V gene	J gene	CDR3 protein
TRBV25-1	TRBJ1-6	ASSEYQSSSYNSPLH
TRBV20-1	TRBJ2-7	SASSPGQGLLFQY
TRBV6-5	TRBJ2-5	ASNPGLAAETQY
TRBV4-1	TRBJ2-7	ASSQDYRVEQY
TRBV5-1	TRBJ1-6	ASSLGQSNSPLH
TRBV28	TRBJ2-7	ASSSRGLAPGSYEQY
TRBV3-1/TRBV3-2	TRBJ1-2	ASSQALDNYYGYT
TRBV3-1/TRBV3-2	TRBJ1-2	ASSQGTGGRDGYT
TRBV2	TRBJ1-5	ASTGPGDQPQH
TRBV9	TRBJ2-6	ASSYGTAQGGISGANVLT
TRBV10-2	TRBJ2-1	ASSARAGVYNEQF
TRBV19	TRBJ1-1	ASRVGRENTEAF
TRBV28	TRBJ1-6	ASHVRATRTPLH
TRBV5-4	TRBJ2-2	ASSLARGTGELF
TRBV5-4	TRBJ2-1	ASSRRLPSGYNNEQF
TRBV10-3	TRBJ1-2	AISESTNYGYT
TRBV7-2	TRBJ2-6	ASSPQPRGANVLT
TRBV24-1	TRBJ2-7	ATSPQGGEGEQY
TRBV11-3	TRBJ1-1	ASTTGVENTEAF
TRBV5-5	TRBJ2-3	ASSLGLSSSSTDTQY
TRBV30	TRBJ1-5	AWTPGTALNQPQH
TRBV6-2/TRBV6-3	TRBJ1-1	ASSLPQQGKGNTEAF
TRBV7-3	TRBJ1-1	ASSFDGNLNTEAF
TRBV5-1	TRBJ1-2	ASSLGSTADYGYT
TRBV2	TRBJ2-7	ASTGTASGNEQH
TRBV6-5	TRBJ2-2	ASNRGENGELF
TRBV11-3	TRBJ2-5	ASSAGGNQETQY
TRBV7-2	TRBJ2-5	ASSLQFRDNPYQETQY
TRBV5-1	TRBJ1-1	ASSINGGGGVAF
TRBV5-8	TRBJ1-6	ASRWGWSSPLH
TRBV9	TRBJ1-1	ASSVDGGQGTEAF
TRBV3-1/TRBV3-2	TRBJ2-1	ASSQETYNEQF
TRBV5-1	TRBJ1-1	ASSFGGSEAF
TRBV12-3/TRBV12-4	TRBJ2-7	ASSFGGPHEQY
TRBV4-3	TRBJ1-1	ASSLARPPFNTEAF
TRBV12-3/TRBV12-4	TRBJ2-7	ASSSRDRTEQY
TRBV11-2	TRBJ1-1	ASSLEYTEAF
TRBV7-9	TRBJ1-2	ASSLPNYGYT
TRBV5-1	TRBJ2-5	ASSSGLAGKQETQY
TRBV2	TRBJ2-7	ASMLWTSSYEQY
TRBV19	TRBJ2-3	ASSMPPGTSVTDTQY
TRBV6-5	TRBJ2-1	ASSYTGTWTYNEQF
TRBV6-6	TRBJ1-5	ASTYPGQPQH
TRBV20-1	TRBJ1-1	SSFGAEQAF
TRBV27	TRBJ2-2	ASSFLTGSTGELF
TRBV14	TRBJ1-2	ASSQAGGKDT
TRBV7-2	TRBJ1-1	ASSLVDTEAF
TRBV11-1	TRBJ2-3	ASSPRTDDTQY
TRBV3-1/TRBV3-2	TRBJ1-1	ASSRPGQGYSEAF
TRBV3-1/TRBV3-2	TRBJ2-5	ASSQVGSAGETQY
TRBV7-9	TRBJ2-5	ASSLALPSGGKTQY
TRBV29-1	TRBJ1-2	SVEGVGYGYT
TRBV12-3/TRBV12-4	TRBJ1-6	ASSLGGSPLH
TRBV24-1	TRBJ2-7	ATSDPTSPGGGYEQY
TRBV6-4	TRBJ2-2	ASSDSRDTGELF
TRBV11-3	TRBJ2-7	ASSIRTGLEQY
TRBV19	TRBJ1-5	ASSTNRPIDLQGPQH
TRBV9	TRBJ1-3	ASSVSGAGNTIY
TRBV6-6	TRBJ1-1	ASSLQGNTEAF
TRBV6-5	TRBJ2-2	ASIGATANTGELF